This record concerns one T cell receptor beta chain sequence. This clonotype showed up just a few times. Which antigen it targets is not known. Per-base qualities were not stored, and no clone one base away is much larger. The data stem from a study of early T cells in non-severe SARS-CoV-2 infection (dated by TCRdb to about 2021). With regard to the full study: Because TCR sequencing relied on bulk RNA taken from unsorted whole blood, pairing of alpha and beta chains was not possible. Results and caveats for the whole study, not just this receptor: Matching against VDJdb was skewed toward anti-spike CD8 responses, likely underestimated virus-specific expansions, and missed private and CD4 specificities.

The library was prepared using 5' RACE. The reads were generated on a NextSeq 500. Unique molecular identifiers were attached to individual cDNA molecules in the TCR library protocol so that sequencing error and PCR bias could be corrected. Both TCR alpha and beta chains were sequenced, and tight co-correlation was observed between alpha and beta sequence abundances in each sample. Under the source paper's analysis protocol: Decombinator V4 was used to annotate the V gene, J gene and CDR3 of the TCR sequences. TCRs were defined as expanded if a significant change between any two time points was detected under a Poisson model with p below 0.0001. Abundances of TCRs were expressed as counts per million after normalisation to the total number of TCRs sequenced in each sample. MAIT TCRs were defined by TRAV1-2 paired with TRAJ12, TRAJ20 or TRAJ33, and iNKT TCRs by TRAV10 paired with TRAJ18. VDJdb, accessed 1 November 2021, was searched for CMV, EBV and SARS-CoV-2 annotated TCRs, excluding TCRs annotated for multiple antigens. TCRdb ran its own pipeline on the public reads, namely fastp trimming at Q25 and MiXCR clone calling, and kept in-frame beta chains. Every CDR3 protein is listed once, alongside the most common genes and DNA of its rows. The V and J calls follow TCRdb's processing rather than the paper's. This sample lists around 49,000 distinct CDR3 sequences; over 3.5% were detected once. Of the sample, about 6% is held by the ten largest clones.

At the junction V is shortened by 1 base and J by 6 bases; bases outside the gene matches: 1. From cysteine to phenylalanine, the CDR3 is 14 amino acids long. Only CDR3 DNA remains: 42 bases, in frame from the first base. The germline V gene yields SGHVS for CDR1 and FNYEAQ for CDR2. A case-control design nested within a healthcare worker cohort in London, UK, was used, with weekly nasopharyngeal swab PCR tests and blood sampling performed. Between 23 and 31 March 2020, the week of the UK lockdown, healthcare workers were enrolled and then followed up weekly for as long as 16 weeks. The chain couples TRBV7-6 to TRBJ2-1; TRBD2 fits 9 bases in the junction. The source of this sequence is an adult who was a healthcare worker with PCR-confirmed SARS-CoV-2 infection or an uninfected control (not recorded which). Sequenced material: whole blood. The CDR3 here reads CASSLEREVNEQFF. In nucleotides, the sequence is TGTGCCAGCAGCTTAGAGCGGGAGGTCAATGAGCAGTTCTTC.